These 13 T cell receptor beta chains were all obtained from the same sample, sequenced in a study of OX40 agonist ivuxolimab in advanced cancers. The data were produced by immunoSEQ multiplex PCR, yet TCRdb's version contains in-frame clones alone and is incomplete. The table has 55,000 to 70,000 clones, 80% seen once. The starting material was CD4+ or CD8+ T cells sorted from blood, obtained in a trial of the OX40 agonist ivuxolimab. The receptor set was obtained from an adult with an advanced solid tumor such as melanoma, head and neck, liver or kidney cancer.

The J gene is TRBJ2-7, the V gene TRBV7-8; D is perhaps TRBD1 or TRBD2 (5 bases each). Trimming cost V 5 bases and J 9 bases, with 20 bases left between them. CDR1 and CDR2 (germline): SGHVS, FQNEAQ. This CDR3 is 14 amino acids long. CDR3 loop: CASSPGQAVFGQYF. CDR3 nucleotides: TGTGCCAGCAGCCCGGGGCAGGCGGTATTCGGGCAGTACTTC.

The chain is built from TRBV10-3 and TRBJ1-2; D uncertain. The CDR3 is 11 amino acids. Germline CDR1 ENHRY, CDR2 SYGVKD. The CDR3 sequence is CATTSGYGYTF. The CDR3 DNA reads TGTGCGACCACGTCGGGGTATGGCTACACCTTC.

J is TRBJ2-3 and V is TRBV5-1; TRBD1 is a possible D gene (5 bases). Trimming cost V 0 bases and J 2 bases, with 10 bases left between them. Germline V CDR1 and CDR2: SGHRS, YFSETQ. The length of the CDR3 is 15 residues. CDR3 region: CASSLEGPTTDTQYF. CDR3 DNA sequence: TGCGCCAGCAGCTTGGAGGGGCCCACCACAGATACGCAGTATTTT.

In the case of this clone: An end of the junction does not agree with germline; a read error may underlie this. This chain links TRBV5-1 with TRBJ2-7; tentatively, D is TRBD2 (6 bases). The CDR3 runs to 10 residues. Per the germline V gene, CDR1 is SGHRS and CDR2 is YFSETQ. CDR3 in amino acids: CASSSGEFHF. The CDR3 DNA reads TGCGCCAGCAGCTCGGGGGAGTTCCATTTC. The full variable domain, its missing parts supplied by reference TRBV5-1 and TRBJ2-7, is KAGVTQTPRYLIKTRGQQVTLSCSPISGHRSVSWYQQTPGQGLQFLFEYFSETQRNKGNFPGRFSGRQFSNSRSEMNVSTLELGDSALYLCASSSGEFHFGPGTRLTVT.

This rearrangement joins TRBV18 to TRBJ1-1, with 8 bases that match TRBD1. This CDR3 is built from 16 residues. The J segment lost 3 bases and the V segment lost 6 bases, leaving 12 bases of the junction unmatched. Germline V lookup: CDR1 KGHSH, CDR2 LQKENI. This CDR3 reads CASSRRTGKGDTEAFF. Here the CDR3 DNA reads TGTGCCAGCTCTCGACGGACAGGGAAAGGGGACACTGAAGCTTTCTTT.

The J gene is TRBJ2-2, the V gene TRBV5-1; tentatively, D is TRBD1 or TRBD2 (6 bases each). Germline CDR1 is SGHRS and CDR2 is YFSETQ. V lost 0 bases and J lost 5, with 14 bases in between. CDR3 size: 16 residues. The CDR3 region has the DNA TGCGCCAGCAGCTTGGTTACAGGGAGGAAGACCGGGGAGCTGTTTTTT. Amino acids: CASSLVTGRKTGELFF.

This chain links TRBV23-1 with TRBJ2-7, with D hard to call. TRBV23-1 is flagged as an ORF with uncertain function. This CDR3 has 16 residues. Trimming left V 4 bases short and J 0 bases short, with 16 bases between. The CDR3 sequence is CASSRSDQESSYEQYF. DNA for the CDR3: TGCGCCAGCAGTCGCTCGGACCAGGAAAGCTCCTACGAGCAGTACTTC.

This chain connects TRBV18 to TRBJ1-6; D perhaps matches TRBD1 (5 bases). Trimming removed 3 bases from V and 3 bases from J, with 9 bases in between. From germline, CDR1 is KGHSH and CDR2 LQKENI. The CDR3 sequence is 15 residues long. This chain's CDR3 is CASSPQGSYNSPLHF. The DNA for the CDR3 is TGTGCCAGCTCACCCCAGGGAAGCTATAATTCACCCCTCCACTTT. Drawing the rest from reference TRBV18 and TRBJ1-6, the complete variable domain is NAGVMQNPRHLVRRRGQEARLRCSPMKGHSHVYWYRQLPEEGLKFMVYLQKENIIDESGMPKERFSAEFPKEGPSILRIQQVVRGDSAAYFCASSPQGSYNSPLHFGNGTRLTVT.

A single count supports this clone. This chain connects TRBV11-2 to TRBJ2-7; D call uncertain. V was clipped by 3 bases and J by 2 bases, with 8 bases between them. Germline CDR1 reads SGHAT; CDR2 reads FQNNGV. CDR3 length: 13 residues. The CDR3 loop is CASSFRFAYEQYF. The CDR3 region has the DNA TGTGCCAGCAGCTTCAGGTTTGCCTACGAGCAGTACTTC. Variable domain in full (rest from reference TRBV11-2 and TRBJ2-7): EAGVAQSPRYKIIEKRQSVAFWCNPISGHATLYWYQQILGQGPKLLIQFQNNGVVDDSQLPKDRFSAERLKGVDSTLKIQPAKLEDSAVYLCASSFRFAYEQYFGPGTRLTVT.

This clone was seen more than once but under ten times. The V call is TRBV19, the J call TRBJ1-3, with 7 bases identical to TRBD1. Losses at the gene ends were 3 bases for V and 0 bases for J; bases not matched to a gene: 2. Looked up from germline, CDR1 is LNHDA and CDR2 is SQIVND (reference sequence). The CDR3 consists of 15 residues. CDR3 in amino acids: CASSIEGASGNTIYF. The CDR3 DNA is TGTGCCAGTAGTATCGAGGGGGCCTCTGGAAACACCATATATTTT.

The chain joins TRBV10-3 to TRBJ1-2, with TRBD1 matching 12 bases. The CDR3 is made up of 19 amino acids. From germline, CDR1 is ENHRY and CDR2 SYGVKD. Trimming at V came to 2 bases and at J to 10 bases, leaving 20 bases not matched to a gene. CDR3 residues: CAISEGRDRGLKLLLPYTF. As DNA, the CDR3 is TGTGCCATCAGTGAGGGCAGGGACAGGGGGCTTAAACTCCTTCTCCCCTACACCTTC.

The gene calls are TRBV6-1 and TRBJ1-3; TRBD1 agrees at 7 bases. V was pared by 7 bases and J by 2 bases, with 2 bases of the junction left unmatched. CDR1 is MNHNS, CDR2 SASEGT, per germline. CDR3 length: 13 residues. The CDR3, as DNA: TGTGCCAGCACCGGACAGGCTGGAAACACCATATATTTT. Translating gives CASTGQAGNTIYF.

This chain links TRBV5-1 with TRBJ2-1, with D tentatively TRBD1 (6 bases). The CDR3 contains 15 residues. CDR1 SGHRS and CDR2 YFSETQ come from the germline V gene. Trimming cost V 0 bases and J 7 bases, with 14 bases left between them. The chain's CDR3 is CASSLAVTGDNEQFF. The CDR3 DNA follows: TGCGCCAGCAGCTTGGCCGTGACAGGTGATAATGAGCAGTTCTTC.